These T cell receptor beta chains were read from a single sample in a study of blood T cells in healthy people across ages. TCRdb re-called the 5' RACE reads through MiXCR, storing one row per CDR3 protein. The sample holds hundreds of thousands of distinct CDR3 sequences, 47% seen once. The sequenced sample was blood. The receptors were sampled from a man aged 80 or over in good health. Both conserved end residues are part of each CDR3. D genes are given only for firm matches. The listing skips clone size in some rows; elsewhere it reads once, few, many or a size class.

D gene	V gene	J gene	clone size	CDR3 DNA	CDR3 protein
NA	TRBV29-1	TRBJ2-1	NA	TGCAGCGTTGAAGCCCTACAGGGGGGGGGTGAGCAGTTCTTC	CSVEALQGGGEQFF
NA	TRBV12-5	TRBJ2-1	NA	TGTGCTAGCGGGACTCCCACCTACAATGAGCAGTTCTTC	CASGTPTYNEQFF
NA	TRBV28	TRBJ1-2	NA	TGTGCCAGCAGTTTGAGAGGCCAGGGGCTCCTCTATGGCTACACCTTC	CASSLRGQGLLYGYTF
NA	TRBV5-1	TRBJ2-7	few	TGCGCCAGCAGCTTGGCGACAGTTTCGGAGCAGTACTTC	CASSLATVSEQYF
NA	TRBV20-1	TRBJ2-3	NA	TGCAGTGCTAGAGATCCCAGCGCCAGCACAGATACGCAGTATTTT	CSARDPSASTDTQYF
TRBD2	TRBV7-8	TRBJ2-5	NA	TGTGCCAGCAGCTTAACCAGCGGGAGGGCCGTTGGAGAGACCCAGTACTTC	CASSLTSGRAVGETQYF
TRBD2	TRBV6-4	TRBJ2-1	once	TGTGCCAGCAGCGCCGGGACTAGCGGGATCGATGAGCAGTTCTTC	CASSAGTSGIDEQFF
NA	TRBV7-2	TRBJ2-3	NA	TGTGCCAGCAGCTTAACAGCAGGTAGAGCTACGCAGTATTTT	CASSLTAGRATQYF
NA	TRBV7-2	TRBJ2-7	NA	TGTGCCAGCAGCTTAGACCCCGGCTCCTACGAGCAGTACTTC	CASSLDPGSYEQYF
NA	TRBV24-1	TRBJ2-2	NA	TGTGCCACCGGGGAATCTTCGAACACCGGGGAGCTGTTTTTT	CATGESSNTGELFF
TRBD1	TRBV7-8	TRBJ2-7	few	TGTGCCGGCAGCTTAAAAATGGACAGGGAGTCCTACGAGCAGTACTTC	CAGSLKMDRESYEQYF
TRBD2	TRBV20-1	TRBJ2-5	NA	TGCAGTGCTAGAGATACTGGGAGGGGCAGGTATGAGCAGTACTTC	CSARDTGRGRYEQYF
NA	TRBV27	TRBJ2-6	many	TGTGCCAGCAGTCTCTCTGGGGCCAACGTCCTGACTTTC	CASSLSGANVLTF
TRBD1	TRBV7-2	TRBJ1-5	few	TGTGCCAGCAGCGCCCGAACAGGGGGGGATCAGCCCCAGCATTTT	CASSARTGGDQPQHF
NA	TRBV6-2/TRBV6-3	TRBJ2-7	NA	TGTGCCAGCAGTTACGGGACAATATTTTCCTACGAGCAGTACTTC	CASSYGTIFSYEQYF
NA	TRBV15	TRBJ2-1	few	TGTGCCACCAGCAGAGAAAGACAGACCTACAATGAGCAGTTCTTC	CATSRERQTYNEQFF
NA	TRBV6-2/TRBV6-3	TRBJ1-5	once	TGTGCCAGCAGTTACGTGACGGTGGCGGGTCAGCCCCAGCATTTT	CASSYVTVAGQPQHF
NA	TRBV4-2	TRBJ2-7	many	TGTGCCAGCAGCCACGGCGAGGCCGGCAACGAGCAGTACTTC	CASSHGEAGNEQYF
NA	TRBV7-9	TRBJ2-1	NA	TGTGCCAGCAGCTTAGAACGGACGCAGTTCTTC	CASSLERTQFF
NA	TRBV28	TRBJ1-4	NA	TGTGCCACCGGGGGGGGAAAACTGTTTTTT	CATGGGKLFF
TRBD2	TRBV6-5	TRBJ2-3	many	TGTGCCAGTGGCCGGGCTAGCGGGGTCACAGATACGCAGTATTTT	CASGRASGVTDTQYF
NA	TRBV6-2/TRBV6-3	TRBJ2-1	many	TGTGCCAGCAGCTTTAGCGGAAGCTCCTACAATGAGCAGTTCTTC	CASSFSGSSYNEQFF
NA	TRBV20-1	TRBJ2-3	once	TGCAGTGCTAGGGACGCTAGGGGGGCCACAGATACGCAGTATTTT	CSARDARGATDTQYF
NA	TRBV7-2	TRBJ2-1	few	TGTGCCAGCAGCTTAGTGGGGGGATACTCCTACAATGAGCAGTTCTTC	CASSLVGGYSYNEQFF
NA	TRBV7-2	TRBJ2-4	NA	TGTGCCAGCAGCTTAAATATGGTGGCACGTTTAGCCAAAAACATTCAGTACTTC	CASSLNMVARLAKNIQYF
TRBD2	TRBV7-2	TRBJ2-1	many	TGTGCCAGCAGCCCGACTAGCGGCTACAATGAGCAGTTCTTC	CASSPTSGYNEQFF
NA	TRBV7-9	TRBJ1-1	few	TGTGCCAGCAGCTTAGGGGCCTGGAACACTGAAGCTTTCTTT	CASSLGAWNTEAFF
NA	TRBV7-3	TRBJ2-7	few	TGTGCCAGCAGCGAAAGGGGGGGGAGCTCCTACGAGCAGTACTTC	CASSERGGSSYEQYF
NA	TRBV6-6	TRBJ2-1	NA	TGTGCCAGCAGTCCCCGACAGAGCTACAATGAGCAGTTCTTC	CASSPRQSYNEQFF
NA	TRBV5-1	TRBJ2-7	NA	TGCGCCAGCAGCTCCTCACAGGGTCCGAGCGAGCAGTACTTC	CASSSSQGPSEQYF
TRBD2	TRBV7-9	TRBJ2-7	NA	TGTGCCAGCAGCTTTATCGGGGCGACTAGCTTCCAGTACTTC	CASSFIGATSFQYF
NA	TRBV2	TRBJ2-1	NA	TGTGCCAGCAGTGCGGCATCCTTCTACAATGAGCAGTTCTTC	CASSAASFYNEQFF
TRBD1	TRBV7-2	TRBJ2-7	NA	TGTGCCAGCAGCCCGGGGACAGGGCGCTTCGAGCAGTACTTC	CASSPGTGRFEQYF
TRBD2	TRBV4-3	TRBJ2-7	few	TGCGCCAGCAGCCACAGCGGGAGGAACCTCTACGAGCAGTACTTC	CASSHSGRNLYEQYF
NA	TRBV20-1	TRBJ1-5	NA	TGCAGTGCTAGAGGGGAATCCCGCTATAGCAATCAGCCCCAGCATTTT	CSARGESRYSNQPQHF
TRBD2	TRBV7-8	TRBJ2-1	once	TGTGCCAGCAGCAGACGTCAGCGGGATAGCTCCTACAATGAGCAGTTCTTC	CASSRRQRDSSYNEQFF
NA	TRBV20-1	TRBJ1-2	few	TGCAGTGCTAGAGATCAGACCTACGGTGGCTACACCTTC	CSARDQTYGGYTF
NA	TRBV5-1	TRBJ2-7	NA	TGCGCCAGCAGCTTGGTCCAGGGGACAAGCGAGCAGTACTTC	CASSLVQGTSEQYF
NA	TRBV29-1	TRBJ2-5	few	TGCAGCGTTGACGGGGGTTGGGAGACCCAGTACTTC	CSVDGGWETQYF
TRBD1	TRBV20-1	TRBJ1-5	NA	TGCAGTGCTAGAGAAGGAAGCAGGGGGCGTAGTCAGCCCCAGCATTTT	CSAREGSRGRSQPQHF